The T cell receptor (beta chain) described here comes from a study of blood T cell repertoires in COVID-19. Study context: From the United States, Italy and Spain came samples of acute and convalescent COVID-19. In each case, the material was cDNA or gDNA derived from T cells, B-cell-depleted T cells, or PBMCs.

Study processing details: From reference gene primer amplification, estimates of nucleated cell counts were derived. The repertoire was sequenced with immunoSEQ multiplex PCR; TCRdb's copy has only in-frame clones and lacks some. V, J and clone size derive from that table, while D and trimming were established from the DNA sequence. The sample lists 300,000 to 450,000 clones, around 87% occurring once. One Seattle source followed patients from active infection through their disease course. There are 12 residues in the CDR3. The V and J ends lost 0 bases and 9 bases respectively, with 6 bases between them. Germline V gene data show CDR1 as MNHEY and CDR2 as SMNVEV (reference sequence).

Sequencing used peripheral blood. This chain connects TRBV27 to TRBJ2-1, with TRBD1 as a possible D gene (6 bases). The receptor was derived from a woman aged 25 to 45 with COVID-19, enrolled during active disease. Here the CDR3 reads CASSLSGGEQFF. The DNA of the CDR3 is TGTGCCAGCAGTTTATCAGGGGGTGAGCAGTTCTTC.